What follows is one T cell receptor beta chain and its context. Its antigen remains unknown. The identical CDR3 is also encoded by other nucleotide sequences in the sample. This record belongs to a study of OX40 agonist ivuxolimab in advanced cancers. Across the whole study: The mean age was roughly 60 years, ranging from about 23 to 79, with more than 70% of participants male. General study points: At doses 0.1 to 3.0 mg/kg, CD4+ and CD8+ clones expanded.

Sequencing used immunoSEQ multiplex PCR; TCRdb keeps in-frame clones, though not all of them. The table shows roughly 56,000 clones, with approximately 83% occurring only once. The CDR3 has 15 residues. Germline loops: CDR1 GTSNPN, CDR2 SVGIG (reference sequence). Trimming removed 1 base at V and 2 bases at J, with 9 bases between. The receptor comes from an adult with an advanced solid tumor such as melanoma, head and neck, liver or kidney cancer. This sequence joins TRBV30 and TRBJ2-6, with D possibly being TRBD2 (5 bases). Sequences were derived from CD4+ or CD8+ T cells sorted from blood, sampled in a trial of the OX40 agonist ivuxolimab. The CDR3 is CAWSGLRAGANVLTF. DNA of the CDR3: TGTGCCTGGAGTGGCCTGAGGGCTGGGGCCAACGTCCTGACTTTC.